Below, 17 T cell receptor beta chains from the same sample are listed, as sequenced in a study of cytomegalovirus exposure and HLA in healthy donors. Assay: immunoSEQ multiplex PCR; the TCRdb copy retains only in-frame clones and omits some. The sample records tens of thousands of clones, about 90% being singletons. The specimen sequenced was PBMCs. All receptors derive from a woman under 30 in good health and CMV-seropositive.

CDR3 DNA sequence: TGTGCCAGCAGCTTGGGAGCGGGGCCTGGAAACACCATATATTTT. Encoded protein: CASSLGAGPGNTIYF. The rearrangement uses TRBV5-4 and TRBJ1-3, with TRBD1 as a possible D gene (5 bases). CDR1 is SGHNT and CDR2 is YYREEE in the germline V gene (reference sequence). V was trimmed by 0 bases and J by 2 bases, leaving 9 bases between them. The CDR3 covers 15 residues.

V gene TRBV20-1 combines with J gene TRBJ2-3, with D hard to call. Looked up from germline, CDR1 is DFQATT and CDR2 is SNEGSKA (reference sequence). The CDR3 has 11 residues. The V and J ends lost 6 bases and 3 bases respectively, with 7 bases between them. The CDR3 coding sequence is TGCAGTGCCCGGGTGACAGATACGCAGTATTTT. Protein sequence: CSARVTDTQYF.

In the case of this clone: The same CDR3 also results from other DNA sequences found in this sample. The genes are TRBV16 and TRBJ1-5; a possible D gene is TRBD1 (5 bases). Germline V gene sequence: CDR1 KGHSY, CDR2 FQNENV. The CDR3 runs 15 residues. With 0 bases removed from V and 2 bases from J, the gap between germline ends came to 8 bases. CDR3 nucleotide sequence: TGTGCCAGCAGCCAATCGGGGCAGGGCAATCAGCCCCAGCATTTT. It translates to CASSQSGQGNQPQHF.

The chain has TRBV5-1 and TRBJ2-1; TRBD2 might be the D (6 bases). V lost 2 bases, J lost 3 bases, and 18 bases lay in between. From germline, CDR1 is SGHRS and CDR2 YFSETQ. This CDR3 comprises 17 residues. The CDR3 DNA is TGCGCCAGCAGCTTTATAGCGACTAGTAACGTCTACAATGAGCAGTTCTTC. This gives the protein CASSFIATSNVYNEQFF.

V is TRBV27 and J is TRBJ2-2; 9 nucleotides align to TRBD1. Germline trimming cut 6 bases from V and 5 bases from J; bases unmatched to any gene: 7. Germline CDR1 MNHEY, CDR2 SMNVEV (reference sequence). The CDR3 loop spans 15 amino acids. The CDR3 region has the DNA TGTGCCAGCAGCCTTACAGGGGGCCGGACCGGGGAGCTGTTTTTT. It translates to CASSLTGGRTGELFF.

The chain has TRBV6-6 and TRBJ2-3; possible D gene TRBD2, 6 bases. Germline CDR1 MNHNY, CDR2 SVGAGI (reference sequence). Trimming shortened V by 8 bases and J by 0 bases, and 12 bases separated the two germline ends. This CDR3 spans 14 amino acids. CDR3 sequence: CASAVAESTDTQYF. CDR3 DNA sequence: TGTGCCAGCGCTGTAGCGGAAAGCACAGATACGCAGTATTTT.

This chain joins TRBV2 and TRBJ1-1; 9 bases align to TRBD1. Germline lookup yields CDR1 SNHLY and CDR2 FYNNEI. This CDR3 comprises 14 residues. V gave up 5 bases and J gave up 6 bases; unmatched junction bases: 7. In DNA form, the CDR3 reads TGTGCCAGCAGTCAAACAGGGGGCGGGTCTGAAGCTTTCTTT. It translates to CASSQTGGGSEAFF.

The chain employs TRBV28 and TRBJ1-1; D is possibly TRBD1 (5 bases). Germline CDR1 is MDHEN and CDR2 is SYDVKM. This CDR3 has 13 residues. Trimming removed 7 bases at V and 4 bases at J, with 13 bases between. CDR3 loop: CASNKSGGTEAFF. CDR3 DNA sequence: TGTGCCAGCAACAAGAGCGGGGGCACTGAAGCTTTCTTT.

The genes are TRBV11-1 and TRBJ2-3, with 7 bases that match TRBD1. This CDR3 contains 15 residues. J was trimmed by 0 bases and V by 5 bases; bases with no gene match: 5. Germline loops: CDR1 SGHAT, CDR2 FQDESV (reference sequence). The CDR3 bases are TGTGCCAGCAGCGGTGGCAGGGGGAGCACAGATACGCAGTATTTT. Translated, it gives CASSGGRGSTDTQYF.

The rearrangement joins TRBV9 to TRBJ1-2; TRBD1 is a possible D gene (6 bases). Germline-derived CDR1 and CDR2 are SGDLS and YYNGEE. With 0 bases removed from V and 0 bases from J, the gap between germline ends came to 9 bases. The CDR3 consists of 15 residues. The CDR3 spells CASSVEGGSNYGYTF. The CDR3 DNA reads as TGTGCCAGCAGCGTAGAGGGGGGGTCTAACTATGGCTACACCTTC. Full variable domain (missing parts from reference TRBV9 and TRBJ1-2): DSGVTQTPKHLITATGQRVTLRCSPRSGDLSVYWYQQSLDQGLQFLIQYYNGEERAKGNILERFSAQQFPDLHSELNLSSLELGDSALYFCASSVEGGSNYGYTFGSGTRLTVV.

The V gene is TRBV4-1, the J gene TRBJ2-7, with a tentative D call TRBD2 (6 bases). Germline CDR1 MGHRA, CDR2 YSYEKL. This CDR3 comprises 15 residues. The ends were cut back, 2 bases at V and 1 base at J, with 12 bases in the middle. The CDR3 coding sequence is TGCGCCAGCAGCCAACCCGGGACTGGGTCCTACGAGCAGTACTTC. Translation: CASSQPGTGSYEQYF.

Comments on this clone: Sequence at one end of the junction differs from germline and may be a read error. The CDR3 here is CASSPVASGGATPENF. DNA of the CDR3: TGTGCCAGCTCACCCGTGGCTAGCGGGGGGGCCACACCTGAGAACTTC. The rearrangement joins TRBV18 to TRBJ2-5, with 12 bases matching TRBD2. The germline V gene encodes CDR1 KGHSH and CDR2 LQKENI. This CDR3 is built from 16 residues. The full variable domain, its missing parts supplied by reference TRBV18 and TRBJ2-5, is NAGVMQNPRHLVRRRGQEARLRCSPMKGHSHVYWYRQLPEEGLKFMVYLQKENIIDESGMPKERFSAEFPKEGPSILRIQQVVRGDSAAYFCASSPVASGGATPENFGPGTRLLVL.

The gene calls are TRBV5-4 and TRBJ1-2; D is uncertain. The CDR3 has 13 residues. Trimming took 0 bases from V and 7 from J, leaving 10 bases between them. The germline CDR1 and CDR2 sequences are SGHNT and YYREEE (reference sequence). CDR3 protein: CASSLVGRVGYTF. For the CDR3, the DNA is TGTGCCAGCAGCTTGGTTGGGAGGGTTGGCTACACCTTC.

V is TRBV7-9 and J is TRBJ2-7; 9 nucleotides agree with TRBD1. The CDR3 has 16 residues. J was trimmed by 3 bases and V by 4 bases; bases with no gene match: 10. Germline lookup yields CDR1 SEHNR and CDR2 FQNEAQ (reference sequence). As DNA, the CDR3 is TGTGCCAGCAGCTCCCGAGGTGGGACAGGGAGCTACGAGCAGTACTTC. Translated, it gives CASSSRGGTGSYEQYF.

The chain recombines TRBV4-1 with TRBJ2-5; TRBD2 matches at 8 bases. Germline V CDR1 and CDR2: MGHRA, YSYEKL. V shed 4 bases and J 4 bases; nucleotides not matched to a gene: 8. The CDR3 has 15 residues. The CDR3 sequence is CASSLKPGGPETQYF. CDR3 nucleotide sequence: TGCGCCAGCAGCCTAAAACCGGGGGGGCCAGAGACCCAGTACTTC.

The V and J genes are TRBV11-3 and TRBJ2-5; 8 bases align to TRBD2. Germline trimming cut 5 bases from V and 1 base from J; bases unmatched to any gene: 3. Per the germline V gene, CDR1 is SGHNT and CDR2 is YENEEA. This CDR3 spans 14 amino acids. The CDR3 sequence is CASSLGTSQETQYF. Written as DNA, the CDR3 is TGTGCCAGCAGCCTAGGGACTAGCCAAGAGACCCAGTACTTC.

CDR3 protein: CASSPGTGGYNEQFF. As DNA, the CDR3 is TGTGCCAGCTCACCGGGGACAGGGGGGTACAATGAGCAGTTCTTC. The chain uses TRBV18 and TRBJ2-1, with TRBD1 matching over 11 bases. This CDR3 has 15 amino acids. Germline V gene sequence: CDR1 KGHSH, CDR2 LQKENI. Trimming took 3 bases from V and 4 from J; bases not matched to a gene: 2.